This is a list of T cell receptor beta chains from one sample in a study of blood T cell repertoires in COVID-19. Method: immunoSEQ multiplex PCR; TCRdb's copy keeps in-frame clones and lacks some. The sample has around 200,000 clones; less than 90% are singletons. The specimen was PBMCs or T cells enriched from blood (not recorded which). These TCRs come from a woman in her twenties or thirties who had been exposed to COVID-19. Both conserved end residues are part of each CDR3. The D gene is left open where the match is weak. Size is stated for part of the rows, as once, few or many counts, or as a class when the clone is expanded.

TRBV6-5	NA	TRBJ2-7	once	TGTGCCAGCAGTTACTCTTTACAGATTCCCTACGAGCAGTACTTC	CASSYSLQIPYEQYF
TRBV27	NA	TRBJ1-2	NA	TGTGCCAGCAGTTTATTTCAGGGCCCCGTTTATGGCTACACCTTC	CASSLFQGPVYGYTF
TRBV5-8	TRBD1	TRBJ1-2	NA	TGTGCCAGCAGCCACTACAGGGGTGGCTACACCTTC	CASSHYRGGYTF
TRBV9	NA	TRBJ2-2	once	TGTGCCAGCAGCGTAGGGGCTGAAGCCGGGGAGCTGTTTTTT	CASSVGAEAGELFF
TRBV6-5	NA	TRBJ1-5	NA	TGTGCCCCTTTGGAGAATAGGAATCAGCCCCAGCATTTT	CAPLENRNQPQHF
TRBV9	TRBD2	TRBJ2-1	NA	TGTGCCAGCAGCGCCACCCCAGAGGTTCGGCGGGGGGAGGGCAATGAGCAGTTCTTC	CASSATPEVRRGEGNEQFF
TRBV6-2/TRBV6-3	NA	TRBJ1-2	NA	TGTGCCAGCAGTGCCACCAGCTATGGCTACACCTTC	CASSATSYGYTF
TRBV27	TRBD2	TRBJ2-5	once	TGTGCCAGCAGTTGGGGAGGGCCAGAGACCCAGTACTTC	CASSWGGPETQYF
TRBV5-1	NA	TRBJ1-1	NA	TGCGCCAGCAGATATGACAGGAACACTGAAGCTTTCTTT	CASRYDRNTEAFF
TRBV6-5	TRBD1	TRBJ1-2	NA	TGTGCCAGCAGTTCCCCAGGGGGCGGCTATGGCTACACCTTC	CASSSPGGGYGYTF
TRBV19	NA	TRBJ2-2	NA	TGTGCCAGTACCTTAGACGAGGGGAACACCGGGGAGCTGTTTTTT	CASTLDEGNTGELFF
TRBV3-1/TRBV3-2	TRBD2	TRBJ2-1	NA	TGTGCCAGCAGCCCGGGCGGGGGGGCCTCTAATGAGCAGTTCTTC	CASSPGGGASNEQFF
TRBV30	NA	TRBJ1-6	once	TGTGCCTGGAGGGTCGGGGAGGGTTACTCACCCCTCCACTTT	CAWRVGEGYSPLHF
TRBV11-2	TRBD1	TRBJ1-5	NA	TGTGCCAGCAGCCTCACACAGGGGAGACAGCCCCAGCATTTT	CASSLTQGRQPQHF
TRBV12-3/TRBV12-4	NA	TRBJ2-5	NA	TGTGCCAGCAAGGGGTCCTACGAAGAGACCCAGTACTTC	CASKGSYEETQYF
TRBV11-3	NA	TRBJ2-7	NA	TGTGCCAGCAGCTTAGGAGGCCAAACGGGGGAGCAGTACTTC	CASSLGGQTGEQYF
TRBV29-1	NA	TRBJ1-1	NA	TGCAGCGTTGGGAGGGAAACTGAAGCTTTCTTT	CSVGRETEAFF
TRBV5-1	TRBD1	TRBJ1-5	NA	TGCGCCAGCAGCGAGGGGACAGGGAGCGGGCAGCCCCAGCATTTT	CASSEGTGSGQPQHF
TRBV25-1	NA	TRBJ2-7	NA	TGTGCCAGCAGTGAATATGTTACTAGCTACGAGCAGTACTTC	CASSEYVTSYEQYF
TRBV18	TRBD1	TRBJ2-5	NA	TGTGCCAGCTCACCGCGGGACAGGGTTCTCCAAGAGACCCAGTACTTC	CASSPRDRVLQETQYF
TRBV7-9	NA	TRBJ1-2	NA	TGTGCCAGCAGCCCAACGGCGGCCATCTATGGCTACACCTTC	CASSPTAAIYGYTF
TRBV11-3	NA	TRBJ2-1	NA	TGTGCCAGCACCCTAGGGGGCTCCTACAATGAGCAGTTCTTC	CASTLGGSYNEQFF
TRBV11-3	TRBD1	TRBJ2-1	NA	TGTGCCAGCAGCCCACGGACAGGGAGCTACAATGAGCAGTTCTTC	CASSPRTGSYNEQFF
TRBV11-3	NA	TRBJ1-1	once	TGTGCCAGCAGCTTATCAAACGCCGGTAACACTGAAGCTTTCTTT	CASSLSNAGNTEAFF
TRBV2	TRBD1	TRBJ2-5	NA	TGTGCCAGCGAAGGACAGGGTACCCAGTACTTC	CASEGQGTQYF
TRBV10-3	NA	TRBJ2-4	NA	TGTGCCATCAGTGAGAGAACAGGGAACATTCAGTACTTC	CAISERTGNIQYF
TRBV20-1	NA	TRBJ2-7	NA	TGCAGTGCTAGCTTAGAGGACGAGCAGTACTTC	CSASLEDEQYF
TRBV30	TRBD1	TRBJ1-2	NA	TGTGCCTGGAGTGGAATTGGTCGACAGGGGTATGGCTACACCTTC	CAWSGIGRQGYGYTF
TRBV12-3/TRBV12-4	NA	TRBJ2-5	NA	TGTGCCAGCAGTTGGGGGGTCGGGGAGACCCAGTACTTC	CASSWGVGETQYF
TRBV3-1/TRBV3-2	TRBD1	TRBJ1-2	NA	TGTGCCAGCAGCCGGGACAGGGTAAGCGGCTACACCTTC	CASSRDRVSGYTF
TRBV12-1	NA	TRBJ1-5	NA	TGTGCCAGCAGCCTCCCCAACCGGGACAGGGGGATCAATCAGCCCCAGCATTTT	CASSLPNRDRGINQPQHF
TRBV18	NA	TRBJ1-1	NA	TGTGCCAGCTCACCACGGGGGCAGAGTGAAGCTTTCTTT	CASSPRGQSEAFF
TRBV5-1	TRBD2	TRBJ2-3	once	TGCGCCAGCAGCTTCGCGGGGGTAGATACGCAGTATTTT	CASSFAGVDTQYF
TRBV11-2	TRBD2	TRBJ2-1	NA	TGTGCCAGCAGCTTAGCTGGCGGGGGGGCCGATGAGCAGTTCTTC	CASSLAGGGADEQFF
TRBV5-1	TRBD1	TRBJ2-2	NA	TGCGCCAGCAGCTTGGCCGGGACAGGGAACACCGGGGAGCTGTTTTTT	CASSLAGTGNTGELFF
TRBV4-1	NA	TRBJ2-2	NA	TGCGCCAGCAGCCAAGATCGGACTATTCCGCTGGGGGAGCTGTTTTTT	CASSQDRTIPLGELFF
TRBV6-5	NA	TRBJ1-6	NA	TGTGCCAGCAGTTACACTACAGGGTTGAATTCACCCCTCCACTTT	CASSYTTGLNSPLHF
TRBV11-2	TRBD1	TRBJ1-1	NA	TGTGCCAGCAGCTTAGAGGGACAGGGATGGTCTGGCGCAGCTTTCTTT	CASSLEGQGWSGAAFF
TRBV18	NA	TRBJ2-2	NA	TGTGCCAGCTCACCACAGTCTGCAGGCCAGAACACCGGGGAGCTGTTTTTT	CASSPQSAGQNTGELFF
TRBV19	TRBD1	TRBJ2-5	NA	TGTGCCAGTAGTATTGGAAACAGGGGGGTTTCGGGAGAGACCCAGTACTTC	CASSIGNRGVSGETQYF
TRBV4-2	TRBD2	TRBJ2-2	NA	TGTGCCAGCAGCTACGTAGCGGGGGGGAACACCGGGGAGCTGTTTTTT	CASSYVAGGNTGELFF
TRBV19	TRBD1	TRBJ1-2	NA	TGTGCCAGTACGGACTGGACAGGGAATGGCTACACCTTC	CASTDWTGNGYTF
TRBV19	NA	TRBJ1-3	NA	TGTGCCAGTACCCAAGCGCCGAACTTAGCGGCCGGAAACACCATATATTTT	CASTQAPNLAAGNTIYF
TRBV27	TRBD1	TRBJ1-6	NA	TGTGCCAGCAGTTCCCACAGGGGTGGAGGCTCCTATAATTCACCCCTCCACTTT	CASSSHRGGGSYNSPLHF
TRBV30	NA	TRBJ2-3	NA	TGTGCCTGGGGACTTATGAGGGGGGGCCCAGATACGCAGTATTTT	CAWGLMRGGPDTQYF
TRBV24-1	TRBD1	TRBJ2-2	NA	TGTGCCACCAGTAGTACCTTCACAGGGGTGGCCGGGGAGCTGTTTTTT	CATSSTFTGVAGELFF
TRBV7-9	NA	TRBJ2-2	NA	TGTGCCAGCAGCTTAGGAGGGATTAACACCGGGGAGCTGTTTTTT	CASSLGGINTGELFF
TRBV24-1	TRBD1	TRBJ2-3	NA	TGTGCCACCAGTGATTTCGGACAGGGGACAGATACGCAGTATTTT	CATSDFGQGTDTQYF
TRBV10-1	NA	TRBJ2-7	once	TGCGCCAGCCAAGGAGCGCAAACCTACGAGCAGTACTTC	CASQGAQTYEQYF
TRBV5-6	TRBD1	TRBJ1-2	NA	TGTGCCAGCAGCACGGGACAGGCCCTCTATGGCTACACCTTC	CASSTGQALYGYTF
TRBV2	NA	TRBJ1-5	NA	TGTGCCAGCAGGGCCGGGGGGACGTGGCAGCCCCAGCATTTT	CASRAGGTWQPQHF
TRBV6-5	TRBD2	TRBJ2-3	NA	TGTGCCGCCGACTTGGGGGGGACGGATACGCAGTATTTT	CAADLGGTDTQYF
TRBV30	TRBD1	TRBJ1-1	NA	TGTGCCTGGAGTGTAGGACAGGCTACACCCCGAGCTTTCTTT	CAWSVGQATPRAFF